Below are 23 T cell receptor beta chains sequenced from a single sample in a study of response to subunit inactivated influenza vaccine. MiXCR was run by TCRdb on the RT-PCR reads, yielding one entry per CDR3 protein. This sample has 170,000 or so distinct CDR3 sequences, with 9.5% to 12% found just once. The input for sequencing was CD8+ T cells sorted from PBMCs, taken 23 months after vaccination. The receptors originated from a man in his fifties or sixties who received an inactivated influenza vaccine.

Only a few counts were recorded for this clonotype. The chain employs TRBV20-1 and TRBJ2-7; D gene uncertain. This CDR3 has 12 residues. In germline, CDR1 is DFQATT, CDR2 SNEGSKA (reference sequence). V was pared by 6 bases and J by 2 bases, with 11 bases between. The CDR3 DNA sequence: TGCAGTGCCGGGCTGAGTCCCTACGAGCAGTACTTC. This encodes CSAGLSPYEQYF.

This clonotype came up a few times. The chain uses TRBV20-1 and TRBJ1-1; 8 nucleotides agree with TRBD1. In germline, CDR1 is DFQATT, CDR2 SNEGSKA (reference sequence). V shed 3 bases, J shed 2 bases, and the junction held 5 bases outside the gene matches. This CDR3 has 14 amino acids. DNA for the CDR3: TGCAGTGCTAGCGCAGGGGGCTTTAACACTGAAGCTTTCTTT. Amino acids: CSASAGGFNTEAFF.

This clonotype was seen only once. A much larger clone lies a single base off, so this may be a read error. This chain uses TRBV12-3 or TRBV12-4 with TRBJ2-5, with unresolved D. This CDR3 has 12 amino acids. The ends were cut back, 5 bases at V and 7 bases at J, with 11 bases in the middle. The DNA of the CDR3 is TGTGCCAGCAGTGGTGTGTTATGGACCCAGTACTTC. It codes for CASSGVLWTQYF.

This clonotype came up a few times. The chain joins TRBV29-1 to TRBJ2-7; D is possibly TRBD2 (6 bases). Trimming took off 2 bases at V and 0 bases at J, with 8 bases between the two ends. The length of the CDR3 is 13 residues. CDR1 is SQVTM, CDR2 ANQGSEA, per germline. The CDR3 protein is CSVETGGSYEQYF. CDR3 coding DNA: TGCAGCGTTGAAACCGGGGGCTCCTACGAGCAGTACTTC.

Worth noting for this clonotype: A much larger clone is a single base away; this may be a read error. The J gene is TRBJ2-1, the V gene TRBV11-2, with 8 bases identical to TRBD1. Germline-derived CDR1 and CDR2 are SGHAT and FQNNGV. The CDR3 runs to 13 residues. V trimming: 5 bases; J trimming: 4 bases; junction bases outside the gene matches: 1. CDR3 region: CASSRTGYNEQFF. CDR3 coding DNA: TGTGCCAGCAGCCGGACAGGGTACAATGAGCAGTTCTTC.

This chain uses TRBV5-1 with TRBJ1-1; no clear D. With 0 bases removed from V and 7 bases from J, the gap between germline ends came to 10 bases. The CDR3 covers 13 residues. CDR1 SGHRS and CDR2 YFSETQ come from the germline V gene. The CDR3 DNA sequence: TGCGCCAGCAGCTTGGTACCGGGGTATGAAGCTTTCTTT. The encoded protein is CASSLVPGYEAFF.

The chain recombines TRBV4-2 with TRBJ2-3; D remains unclear. Per germline, CDR1 LGHNA and CDR2 YNFKEQ. The CDR3 totals 15 residues. V shed 0 bases and J shed 6 bases, with 13 bases lying between them. The CDR3 region is CASSQELPLEDTQYF. The DNA of the CDR3 is TGTGCCAGCAGCCAAGAGCTTCCTCTAGAGGATACGCAGTATTTT.

The chain couples TRBV7-2 to TRBJ2-3; 13 bases match TRBD2. The CDR3 length is 16 residues. V was pared by 7 bases and J by 1 base, with 5 bases of the junction left unmatched. The germline V gene has CDR1 SGHTA and CDR2 FQGNSA. The CDR3 is CASTVGLAGGTDTQYF. The CDR3 DNA is TGTGCCAGCACCGTAGGACTAGCGGGAGGCACAGATACGCAGTATTTT. The variable domain in full, completed from reference TRBV7-2 and TRBJ2-3, reads GAGVSQSPSNKVTEKGKDVELRCDPISGHTALYWYRQSLGQGLEFLIYFQGNSAPDKSGLPSDRFSAERTGGSVSTLTIQRTQQEDSAVYLCASTVGLAGGTDTQYFGPGTRLTVL.

The chain joins TRBV6-5 to TRBJ1-1; D unresolved. The CDR3 is 11 amino acids. Germline V gene sequence: CDR1 MNHEY, CDR2 SVGAGI. V was trimmed by 4 bases and J by 7 bases, leaving 7 bases between them. CDR3 sequence reads: CASSSDGEAFF. The CDR3 nucleotides are TGTGCCAGCAGTTCGGACGGTGAAGCTTTCTTT.

This clonotype was seen a few times. The chain uses TRBV3-2 and TRBJ1-1; TRBD1 is the table's D call, not checked against the DNA. TRBV3-2 is a known pseudogene. The CDR3 consists of 15 residues. CDR3 DNA: TGTGCCAGCAGCCAACCGGGGAGCATGAACACTGAAGCTTTCTTT. Its protein is CASSQPGSMNTEAFF.

This clonotype was detected ten times or more. The V gene is TRBV4-3, the J gene TRBJ2-7; D may be TRBD1 or TRBD2 (5 bases each). Trimming took 0 bases from V and 2 from J, leaving 14 bases between them. Germline V gene sequence: CDR1 LGHNA, CDR2 YSLEER. This CDR3 spans 16 amino acids. CDR3 DNA: TGCGCCAGCAGCCAAGATAGGGGATACGGGACCTACGAGCAGTACTTC. It yields the protein CASSQDRGYGTYEQYF.

This clonotype appeared a few times. This rearrangement joins TRBV4-3 to TRBJ1-4, with D perhaps TRBD1 (6 bases). Germline V CDR1 and CDR2: LGHNA, YSLEER. The CDR3 covers 16 residues. V was cut by 1 base and J by 4 bases, with 13 bases left in between. In DNA form, the CDR3 reads TGCGCCAGCAGCCAAGGCACAGGGCATGTTAATGAAAAACTGTTTTTT. Protein sequence: CASSQGTGHVNEKLFF.

This clonotype occurred many times. V usage is TRBV29-1 and J usage is TRBJ2-1; 13 bases line up with TRBD2. The CDR3 is 14 residues long. V lost 3 bases, J lost 7 bases, and 3 bases stayed unmatched. CDR1 and CDR2 from the germline V gene are SQVTM and ANQGSEA. CDR3 in amino acids: CSVDILAGGNEQFF. CDR3 nucleotides: TGCAGCGTTGATATACTAGCGGGAGGGAATGAGCAGTTCTTC.

The chain links TRBV7-9 to TRBJ2-7, with 7 bases matching TRBD1. CDR3 length: 14 amino acids. Germline lookup yields CDR1 SEHNR and CDR2 FQNEAQ (reference sequence). Trimming at V came to 3 bases and at J to 4 bases, leaving 6 bases not matched to a gene. In DNA, the CDR3 is TGTGCCAGCAGCTTTACAGGGGTGGATTACGAGCAGTACTTC. As protein: CASSFTGVDYEQYF.

This chain links TRBV19 with TRBJ2-7, with D hard to call. CDR1 is LNHDA and CDR2 is SQIVND in the germline V gene (reference sequence). V was trimmed by 1 base and J by 5 bases, leaving 9 bases between them. The CDR3 is 13 residues long. The CDR3 nucleotides read TGTGCCAGTAGTATAGCGCGTGGAAACGAGCAGTACTTC. It specifies CASSIARGNEQYF.

This clonotype was counted only a few times. The gene calls are TRBV12-3 or TRBV12-4 and TRBJ2-2; D gene uncertain. Trimming left V 6 bases short and J 0 bases short, with 8 bases between. The CDR3 extends over 14 amino acids. CDR3 sequence reads: CASSPYANTGELFF. DNA of the CDR3: TGTGCCAGCAGCCCCTACGCGAACACCGGGGAGCTGTTTTTT.

The gene calls are TRBV7-9 and TRBJ2-7; weak D call: TRBD1 (5 bases). Germline lookup yields CDR1 SEHNR and CDR2 FQNEAQ (reference sequence). The CDR3 consists of 13 residues. Trimming took off 5 bases at V and 2 bases at J, with 10 bases between the two ends. CDR3 sequence reads: CASSHTGTYEQYF. The CDR3 coding sequence is TGTGCCAGCAGCCACACAGGAACCTACGAGCAGTACTTC.

This clonotype was observed many times. V and J are TRBV4-2 and TRBJ2-1; TRBD1 agrees at 7 bases. This CDR3 is built from 16 residues. The germline V gene encodes CDR1 LGHNA and CDR2 YNFKEQ. The V segment lost 0 bases and the J segment 2 bases; nucleotides outside the gene matches: 4. CDR3 amino acids: CASSQDEDRTYNEQFF. DNA for the CDR3: TGTGCCAGCAGCCAAGACGAGGACAGGACCTACAATGAGCAGTTCTTC.

The CDR3 is CSAPPVHPDAYEQYF. The CDR3 nucleotides read TGCAGTGCGCCGCCCGTTCACCCAGATGCCTACGAGCAGTACTTC. This chain links TRBV20-1 with TRBJ2-7; D is ambiguous. The CDR3 spans 15 residues. Germline CDR1 DFQATT, CDR2 SNEGSKA (reference sequence). V was cut by 6 bases and J by 2 bases, with 20 bases left in between.

The chain couples TRBV24-1 to TRBJ1-2; weak D call: TRBD1 (5 bases). Trimming took 6 bases from V and 8 from J, leaving 18 bases between them. Germline V gene data show CDR1 as KGHDR and CDR2 as SFDVKD. The CDR3 runs to 14 residues. CDR3 bases: TGTGCCACCAGTAAGGACCCGGGGCCCAGCGGCTACACCTTC. Translating it yields CATSKDPGPSGYTF.

This clonotype was found many times. The chain joins TRBV12-3 or TRBV12-4 to TRBJ2-7; D not resolved. Trimming removed 2 bases at V and 7 bases at J, with 12 bases between. The CDR3 sequence is 13 residues long. For the CDR3, the DNA is TGTGCCAGCAGTTTATATATTCCCGGTGAGCAGTACTTC. Its protein is CASSLYIPGEQYF.

The sample holds a few counts of this clonotype. This chain links TRBV29-1 with TRBJ2-2; D may correspond to TRBD1 or TRBD2 (5 bases each). V gave up 7 bases and J gave up 7 bases, with 13 bases separating them. CDR1 is SQVTM, CDR2 ANQGSEA, per germline. CDR3 length: 12 amino acids. The CDR3 DNA reads as TGCAGCGCGCTTACTGGGGGCGGGGAGCTGTTTTTT. It codes for CSALTGGGELFF.

J is TRBJ2-7 and V is TRBV20-1; D possibly corresponds to TRBD1 (5 bases). The CDR3 length is 10 residues. Trimming left V 7 bases short and J 6 bases short, with 10 bases between. In germline, CDR1 is DFQATT, CDR2 SNEGSKA (reference sequence). The CDR3: CSVEQAEQYF. In DNA form, the CDR3 reads TGCAGTGTTGAACAGGCCGAGCAGTACTTC.